These 28 T cell receptor beta chains were all obtained from the same sample, sequenced in a study of vaccination and CD4 T cells after COVID-19. These receptors' targets are unknown. An Oncomine TCR Beta short-read assay was used to sequence the DNA from cultured CD4+ T cells. Each CDR3 protein is one row after TCRdb ran MiXCR on the PCR reads. The profile shows approximately 16,000 distinct CDR3 sequences, about three quarters of them singletons. Treatment denoted: approximately nine-day PBMC culture with coronavirus spike peptide pools or control peptides (ViraFEST assay). Sequencing was performed on CD4+ T cells from blood, cultured in vitro, taken after SARS-CoV-2 vaccination. These receptors were taken from a human donor who received a COVID-19 vaccine.

This clonotype has just one count. CDR3 coding DNA: TGTGCCAGCAGTGAAAAGGGGGCGCGGAGCACTGAAGCTTTCTTT. Translated: CASSEKGARSTEAFF. The V call is TRBV2, the J call TRBJ1-1, with 7 bases fitting TRBD1. V shed 2 bases and J 4 bases; nucleotides not matched to a gene: 7. Germline CDR1 is SNHLY and CDR2 is FYNNEI. There are 15 residues in the CDR3.

The gene calls are TRBV6-2 or TRBV6-3 and TRBJ1-2; D is ambiguous. The germline V gene encodes CDR1 MNHEY and CDR2 SVGEGT. Between the trimmed V and J ends, which lost 7 bases and 8 bases, there was a span of 20 bases. CDR3 length: 14 residues. The CDR3 protein is CASTNGHLTRGYTF. The CDR3 DNA reads TGTGCCAGCACTAACGGGCACCTTACGCGGGGCTACACCTTC.

The V call is TRBV6-1, the J call TRBJ2-7; TRBD1 might be the D (6 bases). Germline V CDR1 and CDR2: MNHNS, SASEGT. This CDR3 has 17 amino acids. With 6 bases removed from V and 0 bases from J, the gap between germline ends came to 21 bases. CDR3 in DNA: TGTGCCAGCAGGGGTGGACAGCGCGAAACTAGCTCCTACGAGCAGTACTTC. As protein: CASRGGQRETSSYEQYF.

The chain employs TRBV5-1 and TRBJ1-1, with a weak D call TRBD1 (5 bases). V lost 0 bases, J lost 7 bases, and 13 bases lay in between. This CDR3 spans 14 amino acids. Germline V gene lookup returns CDR1 SGHRS and CDR2 YFSETQ. CDR3 in amino acids: CASSLGSRGLEAFF. CDR3 DNA sequence: TGCGCCAGCAGCTTGGGATCGAGGGGCCTTGAAGCTTTCTTT.

This clonotype came up a few times. The CDR3 here is CACSRQNINYGYTF. In nucleotides, the CDR3 is TGTGCCTGCTCCCGACAGAACATTAACTATGGCTACACCTTC. The genes are TRBV30 and TRBJ1-2, with D possibly matching TRBD1 (5 bases). CDR3 length equals 14 residues. Trimming cost V 6 bases and J 1 base, with 15 bases left between them. Germline V gives CDR1 GTSNPN, CDR2 SVGIG (reference sequence).

The V and J genes are TRBV27 and TRBJ1-6; a possible D gene is TRBD1 (5 bases). Germline V CDR1 and CDR2: MNHEY, SMNVEV (reference sequence). V was trimmed by 5 bases and J by 2 bases, leaving 7 bases between them. The CDR3 spans 14 residues. CDR3 coding DNA: TGTGCCAGCAGTGGCAGGGCCTATAATTCACCCCTCCACTTT. Residues: CASSGRAYNSPLHF.

This rearrangement joins TRBV6-5 to TRBJ2-7; maybe TRBD2 (6 bases). Trimming stripped 2 bases from V and 5 bases from J, with 19 bases between. The CDR3 has 16 residues. Germline-derived CDR1 and CDR2 are MNHEY and SVGAGI. In DNA form, the CDR3 reads TGTGCCAGCAGTTACAAGGTTCAGGACGGCGGGGACGAGCAGTACTTC. It is translated as CASSYKVQDGGDEQYF.

The genes are TRBV20-1 and TRBJ1-2, with 7 bases aligning to TRBD1. Trimming at V came to 6 bases and at J to 0 bases, leaving 4 bases not matched to a gene. CDR3 length equals 13 residues. Germline loops: CDR1 DFQATT, CDR2 SNEGSKA (reference sequence). The CDR3 DNA reads TGCAGTGCCTGGGACAGTTCTAACTATGGCTACACCTTC. Its protein product is CSAWDSSNYGYTF.

The chain carries TRBV2 and TRBJ2-3, with D unresolved. This CDR3 region has 12 residues. V gave up 3 bases and J gave up 5 bases, with 6 bases separating them. The germline V gene has CDR1 SNHLY and CDR2 FYNNEI. The CDR3, as DNA: TGTGCCAGCAGTGAGACTCGAGATACGCAGTATTTT. This encodes CASSETRDTQYF.

This clonotype was recorded once. The V gene is TRBV24-1, the J gene TRBJ2-2; 12 bases map to TRBD1. The CDR3 runs 16 residues. V lost 2 bases to trimming and J lost 8 bases; unmatched junction nucleotides: 5. Germline values: CDR1 KGHDR, CDR2 SFDVKD. The chain's CDR3 is CATSDSGGQGAGELFF. The CDR3 DNA reads as TGTGCCACCAGTGATTCTGGGGGACAGGGGGCTGGGGAGCTGTTTTTT.

The rearrangement joins TRBV20-1 to TRBJ2-5; TRBD2 matches 7 bases. The CDR3 runs to 16 residues. CDR1 is DFQATT, CDR2 SNEGSKA, per germline (reference sequence). With 5 bases clipped from V and 0 bases from J, the junction kept 12 bases outside the gene matches. CDR3 DNA: TGCAGTGCTCCTAAAACGACTAGCAGGTACCAAGAGACCCAGTACTTC. Translating gives CSAPKTTSRYQETQYF.

This chain joins TRBV6-5 and TRBJ2-5; 8 bases map to TRBD1. This CDR3 is 15 amino acids long. Germline loops: CDR1 MNHEY, CDR2 SVGAGI. V shed 4 bases, J shed 5 bases, and the junction held 9 bases outside the gene matches. CDR3 sequence reads: CASSFLSGGIETQYF. Here the CDR3 DNA reads TGTGCCAGCAGTTTTCTCTCAGGGGGCATCGAGACCCAGTACTTC.

As regards this clonotype: The junction differs from germline at one of its ends, possibly a read error. The V gene is TRBV3-1, the J gene TRBJ2-1; possibly TRBD1 or TRBD2 for D (5 bases each). This CDR3 comprises 16 residues. The germline gives CDR1 LGHDT, CDR2 YNNKEL (reference sequence). The CDR3 is CVSSSPTGASYNEQFF. The CDR3 coding sequence is TGTGTCAGCAGCTCGCCAACCGGGGCCTCCTACAATGAGCAGTTCTTC.

The chain employs TRBV6-5 and TRBJ1-1; possibly TRBD1 for D (6 bases). The length of the CDR3 is 14 residues. The germline V gene has CDR1 MNHEY and CDR2 SVGAGI. V lost 4 bases, J lost 3 bases, and 12 bases lay in between. This chain's CDR3 is CASSFRGRDTEAFF. CDR3 bases: TGTGCCAGCAGTTTTCGGGGGCGCGACACTGAAGCTTTCTTT.

This chain connects TRBV19 to TRBJ2-5; 9 nucleotides line up with TRBD2. Germline V lookup: CDR1 LNHDA, CDR2 SQIVND (reference sequence). The CDR3 runs to 18 residues. After removal of 4 bases from V and 0 bases from J, the junction contained 12 bases not matched to a gene. CDR3 nucleotide sequence: TGTGCCAGTAGTAAACCCGCGACTAGCGGCGCCCACCAAGAGACCCAGTACTTC. Its protein product is CASSKPATSGAHQETQYF.

This chain links TRBV30 with TRBJ2-2; 13 positions agree with TRBD2. The CDR3 consists of 16 residues. Germline trimming cut 5 bases from V and 7 bases from J; bases unmatched to any gene: 10. The germline gives CDR1 GTSNPN, CDR2 SVGIG (reference sequence). CDR3 in amino acids: CAWDPTSGGAIGELFF. CDR3 nucleotides: TGTGCCTGGGACCCCACTAGCGGGGGGGCTATCGGGGAGCTGTTTTTT.

V and J are TRBV27 and TRBJ2-5, with a tentative D call TRBD1 (7 bases). The CDR3 loop spans 14 amino acids. Germline CDR1 MNHEY, CDR2 SMNVEV (reference sequence). V shed 2 bases and J shed 4 bases, with 11 bases lying between them. The CDR3 sequence: CASSLRQGGETQYF. The CDR3 DNA sequence: TGTGCCAGCAGTTTAAGACAGGGAGGAGAGACCCAGTACTTC.

The chain combines TRBV7-2 with TRBJ2-5; TRBD2 matches 8 bases. CDR3 length: 15 residues. Germline V gene sequence: CDR1 SGHTA, CDR2 FQGNSA. J lost 5 bases, V lost 1 base, and 6 bases had no gene match. The CDR3 loop reads CASSLVLRGEETQYF. In nucleotides, the CDR3 is TGTGCCAGCAGCTTAGTCTTGCGGGGGGAGGAGACCCAGTACTTC.

V and J are TRBV10-3 and TRBJ2-3, with TRBD2 as a possible D gene (6 bases). This CDR3 contains 14 residues. V was clipped by 10 bases and J by 2 bases, with 16 bases between them. The V gene's germline CDR1 is ENHRY and CDR2 SYGVKD. The CDR3 nucleotides read TGTGCCACCCAACTTAGCGGTTCCACAGATACGCAGTATTTT. Residues: CATQLSGSTDTQYF.

The chain couples TRBV20-1 to TRBJ2-3; maybe TRBD2 (7 bases). V was cut by 4 bases and J by 2 bases, with 16 bases left in between. CDR1 is DFQATT and CDR2 is SNEGSKA in the germline V gene (reference sequence). This CDR3 region has 15 residues. The CDR3 protein is CSATGTKGDTDTQYF. The CDR3 region has the DNA TGCAGTGCTACCGGGACTAAGGGGGACACAGATACGCAGTATTTT.

The chain carries TRBV12-3 or TRBV12-4 and TRBJ1-5; a weak D match, TRBD1 (5 bases). Deletions cut 1 base from V and 4 bases from J, with 11 bases between. This CDR3 comprises 15 residues. CDR3 coding DNA: TGTGCCAGCAGTTTAGGGGGACGGATGAATCAGCCCCAGCATTTT. It codes for CASSLGGRMNQPQHF.

V and J are TRBV20-1 and TRBJ1-1; 8 bases fit TRBD1. Germline loops: CDR1 DFQATT, CDR2 SNEGSKA (reference sequence). Germline trimming cut 6 bases from V and 4 bases from J; bases unmatched to any gene: 10. The CDR3 is 14 amino acids. CDR3 amino acids: CSARDRGRGTEAFF. The CDR3 region has the DNA TGCAGTGCCCGTGACAGGGGCCGGGGCACTGAAGCTTTCTTT.

The chain uses TRBV19 and TRBJ1-1; 7 bases line up with TRBD1. The CDR3 loop spans 17 amino acids. From germline, CDR1 is LNHDA and CDR2 SQIVND (reference sequence). The J segment lost 3 bases and the V segment lost 5 bases, leaving 15 bases of the junction unmatched. As DNA, the CDR3 is TGTGCCAGTAGTGTCCCTAGGGGGCGGGTTAAAGACACTGAAGCTTTCTTT. Its protein is CASSVPRGRVKDTEAFF.

This clonotype occurred a few times. The chain's CDR3 is CSARIFPDKHEKLFF. As DNA, the CDR3 is TGCAGTGCTAGAATTTTCCCGGACAAGCATGAAAAACTGTTTTTT. This rearrangement joins TRBV20-1 to TRBJ1-4; D is perhaps TRBD1 (5 bases). The germline CDR1 and CDR2 sequences are DFQATT and SNEGSKA (reference sequence). The germline V and J ends were trimmed by 2 bases and 6 bases, with 16 bases remaining between them. The CDR3 has 15 amino acids.

The chain is built from TRBV25-1 and TRBJ1-6; D unclear. Germline V gene lookup returns CDR1 MGHDK and CDR2 SYGVNS. Trimming took off 4 bases at V and 0 bases at J, with 4 bases between the two ends. There are 14 residues in the CDR3. The CDR3 nucleotides read TGTGCCAGCAGTGCGGTCTCCTATAATTCACCCCTCCACTTT. Its protein is CASSAVSYNSPLHF.

The chain links TRBV7-9 to TRBJ1-4; D remains ambiguous. Germline CDR1 SEHNR, CDR2 FQNEAQ (reference sequence). The CDR3 consists of 12 residues. The germline V and J ends were trimmed by 4 bases and 5 bases, with 5 bases remaining between them. This CDR3 reads CASSWLNEKLFF. In DNA form, the CDR3 reads TGTGCCAGCAGCTGGCTCAATGAAAAACTGTTTTTT.

The V call is TRBV5-1, the J call TRBJ2-1, with 10 bases aligning to TRBD2. The CDR3 is made up of 16 amino acids. V trimming: 1 base; J trimming: 5 bases; junction bases outside the gene matches: 6. Germline V gives CDR1 SGHRS, CDR2 YFSETQ. The CDR3 loop reads CASSLPPSGGHNEQFF. CDR3 coding DNA: TGCGCCAGCAGCTTGCCTCCTAGCGGGGGCCACAATGAGCAGTTCTTC.

This chain joins TRBV30 and TRBJ2-5; the match to TRBD2 covers 10 bases. The V segment lost 8 bases and the J segment 2 bases; nucleotides outside the gene matches: 5. The CDR3 is made up of 13 amino acids. Germline V lookup: CDR1 GTSNPN, CDR2 SVGIG (reference sequence). Here the CDR3 DNA reads TGTGCCATCGGACTAGCGGTGCAAGAGACCCAGTACTTC. Its protein product is CAIGLAVQETQYF.